This TCR beta chain was sequenced during a study of cytomegalovirus exposure and HLA in healthy donors. Use of 60 Vbeta and 13 Jbeta primers characterized the PCR. Clones were sequenced by immunoSEQ multiplex PCR, and TCRdb holds only the in-frame ones, with some missing. Of about 94,000 clones listed, 70% to 85% are singletons. Germline values: CDR1 MGHDK, CDR2 SYGVNS. The germline V and J ends were trimmed by 2 bases and 5 bases, with 15 bases remaining between them. The CDR3 length is 15 residues. Donors likely had unrecorded immune exposures despite being nominally healthy when sampled. Points on this clone: Its antigen is undetermined.

Whole-study findings and limits: Later, TCR association rates were found to vary by HLA locus, highest for DRB1 and lowest for HLA-C. For most subjects, TCR beta sequences were reported to predict HLA-A and HLA-B alleles with accuracy. Prior analysis indicated that the majority of TCR beta V segments exhibited productivity approximately 87% or approximately 30% of the time.

The sample was PBMCs. This chain joins TRBV25-1 and TRBJ2-5; no clear D gene. The clonotype comes from a human donor in good health. The CDR3 region has the DNA TGTGCCAGCAGTGAACCGTCAGCCCTCAGGGAGACCCAGTACTTC. This sequence encodes CASSEPSALRETQYF.